The 10 T cell receptor beta chains listed next were all sequenced from one sample in a study of post-analysis software for immune sequencing data. General study results and limits: There were roughly five TRBV segments more frequent in patients than controls, and TRBV5-6, TRBV5-1 and TRBV20-1 were among them.

Antigens of these TCRs are unknown. Incorporated into the TCR beta cDNA libraries were unique molecular identifiers, which served to reduce PCR and sequencing biases. TCRdb recomputed calls from the PCR reads with MiXCR, one row per CDR3 protein. The sample holds roughly 870,000 distinct CDR3 sequences, about 50% seen once. Sequencing was done on a sample of blood. The receptor source for this set is a girl between 10 and 17 years old with multiple sclerosis.

The chain employs TRBV3-1 and TRBJ1-2; D is unclear. CDR3 size: 12 residues. The germline V gene has CDR1 LGHDT and CDR2 YNNKEL (reference sequence). Trimming cost V 6 bases and J 8 bases, with 13 bases left between them. CDR3 bases: TGTGCCAGCAGACGGTCCGCGGAGGGCTACACCTTC. Translating gives CASRRSAEGYTF.

The V gene is TRBV4-1, the J gene TRBJ2-4, with unresolved D. The J call is in doubt because the DNA end fits TRBJ2-7 better. CDR1 MGHRA and CDR2 YSYEKL come from the germline V gene. This CDR3 contains 15 residues. In DNA form, the CDR3 reads TGCGCCAGCAGCCAAGAGTCGTTGTTTTCCTACGAGCAGTACTTC. Translating it yields CASSQESLFSYEQYF.

This clonotype occurred a few times. V gene TRBV4-2 combines with J gene TRBJ2-7, with a weak D call TRBD2 (5 bases). V lost 3 bases to trimming and J lost 3 bases, with 15 bases between them. Germline assignment: CDR1 LGHNA and CDR2 YNFKEQ. The CDR3 runs 15 residues. The CDR3: CASSQQSGSGYEQYF. The CDR3 nucleotides read TGTGCCAGCAGCCAGCAGTCTGGGAGCGGCTACGAGCAGTACTTC.

This clonotype was seen a few times. The genes are TRBV12-5 and TRBJ2-1, with D possibly TRBD1 on 5 matching bases. The CDR3 covers 16 residues. Germline V gives CDR1 LGHNT, CDR2 FRNRAP. V lost 0 bases and J 2 bases, leaving 11 bases between the germline ends. CDR3 nucleotides: TGTGCTAGTGGTTTGGTATCAGGGATCGCCTACAATGAGCAGTTCTTC. Translating it yields CASGLVSGIAYNEQFF.

The genes are TRBV12-3 or TRBV12-4 and TRBJ2-5; 9 bases are shared with TRBD1. The CDR3 covers 14 residues. With V trimmed by 5 bases and J by 7 bases, 8 bases remained unmatched. The CDR3 is CASSPEGQGGTQYF. The CDR3 region has the DNA TGTGCCAGCAGTCCAGAGGGACAGGGTGGGACCCAGTACTTC.

This clonotype was observed once. V usage is TRBV2 and J usage is TRBJ1-6, with TRBD1 matching over 9 bases. The V gene end was trimmed by 9 bases and the J gene end by 10 bases; junction bases not matched to a gene: 10. The CDR3 loop spans 14 amino acids. Germline lookup yields CDR1 SNHLY and CDR2 FYNNEI. DNA of the CDR3: TGTGCCAGAAGGACAGGGGATCCAGAATCACCCCTCCACTTT. The encoded protein is CARRTGDPESPLHF.

The chain uses TRBV5-1 and TRBJ2-7; perhaps TRBD2 as D (6 bases). Between the trimmed V and J ends, which lost 7 bases and 7 bases, there was a span of 36 bases. Germline V CDR1 and CDR2: SGHRS, YFSETQ. There are 19 residues in the CDR3. As DNA, the CDR3 is TGCGCCAGCCAAACGTCCAGGGACTCTCCACTGCCTTATTACAATGAGCAGTACTTC. Its protein is CASQTSRDSPLPYYNEQYF.

The rearrangement links TRBV7-9 to TRBJ2-7, with 7 nucleotides matching TRBD2. V gave up 3 bases and J gave up 1 base; unmatched junction bases: 12. This CDR3 spans 17 amino acids. Germline V gives CDR1 SEHNR, CDR2 FQNEAQ (reference sequence). This CDR3 is CASSFNRDYRRSYEQYF. CDR3 bases: TGTGCCAGCAGCTTCAACCGGGACTACCGCCGGTCCTACGAGCAGTACTTC.

The J gene is TRBJ2-5, the V gene TRBV10-3; D is ambiguous. The CDR3 runs to 12 residues. The V end was cut by 11 bases, the J end by 1 base, with 11 bases between. CDR1 is ENHRY and CDR2 is SYGVKD in the germline V gene. The DNA for the CDR3 is TGTGCCGTCTCGAGGTTCCAAGAGACCCAGTACTTC. This translates into CAVSRFQETQYF.

The chain links TRBV11-2 to TRBJ1-2; 7 bases are shared with TRBD1. Germline CDR1 and CDR2: SGHAT and FQNNGV. V trimming: 2 bases; J trimming: 6 bases; junction bases outside the gene matches: 6. The CDR3 has 14 amino acids. This CDR3 is CASSLRPGGDGYTF. Written as DNA, the CDR3 is TGTGCCAGCAGCTTACGTCCAGGGGGGGATGGCTACACCTTC.